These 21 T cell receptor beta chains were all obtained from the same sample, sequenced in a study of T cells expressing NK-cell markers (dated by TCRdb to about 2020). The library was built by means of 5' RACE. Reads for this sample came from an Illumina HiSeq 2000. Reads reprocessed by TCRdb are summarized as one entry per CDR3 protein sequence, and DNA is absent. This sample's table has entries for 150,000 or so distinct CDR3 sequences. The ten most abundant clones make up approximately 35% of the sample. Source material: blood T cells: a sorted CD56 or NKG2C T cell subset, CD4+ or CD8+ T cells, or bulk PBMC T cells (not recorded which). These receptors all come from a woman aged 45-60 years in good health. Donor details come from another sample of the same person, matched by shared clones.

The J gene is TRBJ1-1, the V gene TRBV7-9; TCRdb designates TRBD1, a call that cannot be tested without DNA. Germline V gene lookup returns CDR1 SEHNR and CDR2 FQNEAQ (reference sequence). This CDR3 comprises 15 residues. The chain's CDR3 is CASSRGQGLNTEAFF.

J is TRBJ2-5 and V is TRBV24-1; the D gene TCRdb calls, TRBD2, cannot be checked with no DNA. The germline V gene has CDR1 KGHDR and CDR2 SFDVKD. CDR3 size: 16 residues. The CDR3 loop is CATSGGQEGPQETQYF.

The CDR3 here is CARSAHTEAFF. The chain carries TRBV3-1 and TRBJ1-1. Germline V lookup: CDR1 LGHDT, CDR2 YNNKEL (reference sequence). CDR3 length: 11 amino acids. Based on the CDR3 plus reference TRBV3-1 and TRBJ1-1, the full variable domain is DTAVSQTPKYLVTQMGNDKSIKCEQNLGHDTMYWYKQDSKKFLKIMFSYNNKELIINETVPNRFSPKSPDKAHLNLHINSLELGDSAVYFCARSAHTEAFFGQGTRLTVV.

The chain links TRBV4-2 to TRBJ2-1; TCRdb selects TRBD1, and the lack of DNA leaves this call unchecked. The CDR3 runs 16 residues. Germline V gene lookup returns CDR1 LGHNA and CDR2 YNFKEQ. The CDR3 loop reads CASSQDGTRSYNEQFF.

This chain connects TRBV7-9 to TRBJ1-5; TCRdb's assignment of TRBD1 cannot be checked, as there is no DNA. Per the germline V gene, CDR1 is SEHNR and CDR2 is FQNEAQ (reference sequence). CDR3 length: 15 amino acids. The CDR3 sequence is CASSLGGQGYQPQHF.

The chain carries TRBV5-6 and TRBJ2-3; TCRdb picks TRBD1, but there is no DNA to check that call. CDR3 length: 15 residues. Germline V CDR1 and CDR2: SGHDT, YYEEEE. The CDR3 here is CASRLRQFPKDTQYF.

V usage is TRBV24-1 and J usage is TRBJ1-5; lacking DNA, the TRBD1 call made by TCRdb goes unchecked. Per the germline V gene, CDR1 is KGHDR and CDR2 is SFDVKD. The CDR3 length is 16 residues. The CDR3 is CATSERDRNSNQPQHF.

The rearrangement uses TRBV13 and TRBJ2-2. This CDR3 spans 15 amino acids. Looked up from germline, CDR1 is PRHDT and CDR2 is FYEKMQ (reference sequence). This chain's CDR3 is CASSLVEENTGELFF.

The CDR3: CSVDGLAGSSTDTQYF. The chain has TRBV29-1 and TRBJ2-3; TCRdb reports TRBD2, a call that lacks DNA to check it against. Germline V gives CDR1 SQVTM, CDR2 ANQGSEA. The length of the CDR3 is 16 residues.

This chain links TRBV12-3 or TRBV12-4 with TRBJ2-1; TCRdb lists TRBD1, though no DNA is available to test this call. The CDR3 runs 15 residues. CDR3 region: CASSHRERSYNEQFF.

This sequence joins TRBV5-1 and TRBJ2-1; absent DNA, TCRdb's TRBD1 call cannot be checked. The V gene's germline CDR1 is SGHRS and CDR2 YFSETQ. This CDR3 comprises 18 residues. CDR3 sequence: CASSLGEMVLSSYNEQFF.

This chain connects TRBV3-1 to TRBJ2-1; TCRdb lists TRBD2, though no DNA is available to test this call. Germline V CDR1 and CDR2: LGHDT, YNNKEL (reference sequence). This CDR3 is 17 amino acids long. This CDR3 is CASSPWTSGGPGNEQFF.

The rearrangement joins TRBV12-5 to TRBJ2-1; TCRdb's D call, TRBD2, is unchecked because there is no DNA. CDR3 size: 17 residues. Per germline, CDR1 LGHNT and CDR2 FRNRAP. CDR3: CASGFILAGASYNEQFF.

This CDR3 reads CASSVAQDTQYF. The rearrangement joins TRBV9 to TRBJ2-3. This CDR3 spans 12 amino acids. CDR1 is SGDLS, CDR2 YYNGEE, per germline.

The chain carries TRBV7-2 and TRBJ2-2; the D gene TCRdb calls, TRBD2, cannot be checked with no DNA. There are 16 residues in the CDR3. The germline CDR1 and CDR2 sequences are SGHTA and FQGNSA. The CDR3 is CASSPGRAGTTGELFF.

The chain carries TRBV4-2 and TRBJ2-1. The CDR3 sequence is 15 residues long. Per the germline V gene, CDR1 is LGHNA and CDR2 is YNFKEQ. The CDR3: CASSQDLSSYNEQFF.

The CDR3 protein is CSGLSEVRNEQFF. V gene TRBV29-1 combines with J gene TRBJ2-1. This CDR3 region has 13 residues. In germline, CDR1 is SQVTM, CDR2 ANQGSEA.

The CDR3: CASSQEGTTSGEQYF. This chain links TRBV4-1 with TRBJ2-7; TCRdb returns TRBD1, unconfirmable since there is no DNA. This CDR3 comprises 15 residues. The germline V gene has CDR1 MGHRA and CDR2 YSYEKL.

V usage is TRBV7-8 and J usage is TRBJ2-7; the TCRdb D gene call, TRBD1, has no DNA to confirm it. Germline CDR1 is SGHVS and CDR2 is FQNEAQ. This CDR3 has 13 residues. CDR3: CASSLNRVYEQYF.

CDR3 in amino acids: CASSQEGLYNEQFF. The genes are TRBV14 and TRBJ2-1; the TRBD2 assignment by TCRdb is unverifiable without DNA. Germline lookup yields CDR1 SGHDN and CDR2 FVKESK. CDR3 length equals 14 residues.

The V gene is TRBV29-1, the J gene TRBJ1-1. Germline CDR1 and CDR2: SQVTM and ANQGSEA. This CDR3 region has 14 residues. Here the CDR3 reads CSVEGSTMNTEAFF.